At least ten counts were recorded for the clone carrying this T cell receptor (beta chain). What it binds is unknown. These data originate in a study of T-cell memory formation after mild COVID-19. The wider study: The two donors had largely donor-specific TCR clusters.

Study-level results: In second-wave clones peaking day 37, SARS-CoV-2 specificity remained unconfirmed. Among CD4+ contracting clones, most were CM and EM, and CD8+ ones EMRA.

A single record per CDR3 protein comes from TCRdb applying MiXCR to the 5' RACE reads. The sample shows about half a million distinct CDR3 sequences, around a sixth of them seen only once. Germline-derived CDR1 and CDR2 are SGHRS and YFSETQ. The CDR3 covers 14 residues. The ends were cut back, 7 bases at V and 6 bases at J, with 20 bases in the middle. Source material: PBMCs or a T cell subset sorted from them (not recorded which). The clonotype comes from an adult woman who had mild COVID-19 (a few samples of this study predate the infection). Cell type and time point are not known. The chain is built from TRBV5-1 and TRBJ2-7; TRBD1 or TRBD2 may be the D gene (5 bases each). CDR3 nucleotide sequence: TGCGCCAGCCACCTCCGGGACGCCTCGGGCGAGCAGTACTTC. As protein: CASHLRDASGEQYF.